Described below is a single T cell receptor (beta chain) sequence and its context. The data were obtained in a study of cytomegalovirus exposure and HLA in healthy donors. In the study overall: Per a later analysis, the approximately 690 first-cohort and under 150 validation repertoires shared one platform.

Only in-frame clones appear in the TCRdb table, and some are missing; sequencing was by immunoSEQ multiplex PCR. The sample shows over 150,000 clones, around 83% of them seen only once. With 4 bases removed from V and 0 bases from J, the gap between germline ends came to 4 bases. Germline CDR1 is MRHNA and CDR2 is SNTAGT. The CDR3 runs 13 residues. Specimen: PBMCs. The gene calls are TRBV6-4 and TRBJ2-1; no definite D call. This receptor was identified in a human donor in good health. Here the CDR3 reads CASSASSYNEQFF. Here the CDR3 DNA reads TGTGCCAGCAGTGCTAGCTCCTACAATGAGCAGTTCTTC.